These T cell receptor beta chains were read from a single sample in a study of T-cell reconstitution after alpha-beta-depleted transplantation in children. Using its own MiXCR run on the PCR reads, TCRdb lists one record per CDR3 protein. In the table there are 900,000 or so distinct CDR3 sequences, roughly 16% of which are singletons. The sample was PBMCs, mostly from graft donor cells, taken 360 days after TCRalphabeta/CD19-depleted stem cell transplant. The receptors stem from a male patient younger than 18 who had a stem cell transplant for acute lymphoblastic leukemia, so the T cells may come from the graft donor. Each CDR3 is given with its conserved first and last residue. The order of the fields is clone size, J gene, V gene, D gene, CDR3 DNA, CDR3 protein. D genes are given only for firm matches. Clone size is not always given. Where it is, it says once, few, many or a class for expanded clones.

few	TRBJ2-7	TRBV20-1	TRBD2	TGCAGTGCTAGAGCTAGCGGGAGACCCTACGAGCAGTACTTC	CSARASGRPYEQYF
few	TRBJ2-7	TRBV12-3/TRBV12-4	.	TGTGCCAGCAGTTTGATGGCAGGGCCCTACGAGCAGTACTTC	CASSLMAGPYEQYF
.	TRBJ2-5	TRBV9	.	TGTGCCAGCAGCGGCGCTAGCGAAGAGACCCAGTACTTC	CASSGASEETQYF
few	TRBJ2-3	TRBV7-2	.	TGTGCCAGCAGCTTCAGGGTTTGGGATACGCAGTATTTT	CASSFRVWDTQYF
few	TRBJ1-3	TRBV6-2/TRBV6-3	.	TGTGCCAGCAGTCCCGGGAGGGGCATCCTGGACTCTGGAAACACCATATATTTT	CASSPGRGILDSGNTIYF
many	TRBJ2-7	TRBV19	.	TGTGCCAGTAGTATCCAGGGTTACGAGCAGTACTTC	CASSIQGYEQYF
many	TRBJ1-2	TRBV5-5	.	TGTGCCAGCATACCCGGGACATCGGTTTATGGCTACACCTTC	CASIPGTSVYGYTF
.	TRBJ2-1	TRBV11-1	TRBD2	TGTGCCAGCAGCTTCGGACCAGGACTAGCGGGAGGATTGGGGTACAATGAGCAGTTCTTC	CASSFGPGLAGGLGYNEQFF
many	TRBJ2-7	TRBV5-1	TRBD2	TGCGCCAGCAGCTTTAGCGGGAGTGGCGAGCAGTACTTC	CASSFSGSGEQYF
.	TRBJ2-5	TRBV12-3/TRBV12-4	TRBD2	TGTGCCAGCTGCCTGGGGACATCACTAAGGACTAGCGGAGAGACCCAGTACTTC	CASCLGTSLRTSGETQYF
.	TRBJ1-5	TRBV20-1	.	TGCAGTGCTAGAAATGGGGCGGGTCAGCCCCAGCATTTT	CSARNGAGQPQHF
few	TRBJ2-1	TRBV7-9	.	TGTGCCAGCAGCACACTCCTAGAAGAGCAGTTCTTC	CASSTLLEEQFF
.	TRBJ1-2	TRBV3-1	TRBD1	TGTGCCAGCAGCCAAGCCCAGGGGGAGAGCTACACCTTC	CASSQAQGESYTF
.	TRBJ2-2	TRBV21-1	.	TGTGCCAGCAGCAAACAAACTAGCGGGAGCCACACCGGGGAGCTGTTTTTT	CASSKQTSGSHTGELFF
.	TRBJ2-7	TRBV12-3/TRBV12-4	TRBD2	TGTGCCAGCACCAGACTAGCGGGACTCTACGAGCAGTACTTC	CASTRLAGLYEQYF
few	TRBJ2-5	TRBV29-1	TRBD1	TGCAGCGTTGTGGGACAGTACCAAGAGACCCAGTACTTC	CSVVGQYQETQYF
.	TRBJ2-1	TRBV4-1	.	TGCGCCAGCAGCCCAGCGGTGAGGCGGAGCTCCTACAATGAGCAGTTCTTC	CASSPAVRRSSYNEQFF
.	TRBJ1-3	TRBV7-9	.	TGTGCCAGCAGCGCGCAACAGATCCTCTCTGGAAACACCATATATTTT	CASSAQQILSGNTIYF
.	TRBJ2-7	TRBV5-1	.	TGCGCCAGCAGGCTGGCGGGGTGGTACGAGCAGTACTTC	CASRLAGWYEQYF
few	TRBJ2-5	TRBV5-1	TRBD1	TGCGCCAGCAGCCCAGGACAGGGAGGCGGAAAAAAGACCCAGTACTTC	CASSPGQGGGKKTQYF
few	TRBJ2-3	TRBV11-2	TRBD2	TGTGCCAGCAGCGGTATTAGGGCGGGAGTGGGAGGCACAGATACGCAGTATTTT	CASSGIRAGVGGTDTQYF
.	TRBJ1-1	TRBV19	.	TGTGCCAGTAGTATAGATATACGGGGAAAGACTGAAGCTTTCTTT	CASSIDIRGKTEAFF
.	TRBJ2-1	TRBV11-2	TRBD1	TGTGCCAGCAGCTTCACCCCGGGACAGGGGATTTTGGAGCAGTTCTTC	CASSFTPGQGILEQFF
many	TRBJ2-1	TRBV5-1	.	TGCGCCAGCAGCTTGGTGGGGGACCCCTACAATGAGCAGTTCTTC	CASSLVGDPYNEQFF
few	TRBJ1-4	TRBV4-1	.	TGCGCCAGCAGCCAAGATTTATCCCGTAATGAAAAACTGTTTTTT	CASSQDLSRNEKLFF
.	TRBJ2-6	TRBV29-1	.	TGCAGCGTTGATCGGAAAGGTTCTGGGGCCAACGTCCTGACTTTC	CSVDRKGSGANVLTF
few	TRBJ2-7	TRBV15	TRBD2	TGTGCCACCAGCAGAGATCATGGCGGGAGCTCCTACGAGCAGTACTTC	CATSRDHGGSSYEQYF
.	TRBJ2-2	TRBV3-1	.	TGTGCCAGCAGCCAAGATGCCGGGTCTAACACCGGGGAGCTGTTTTTT	CASSQDAGSNTGELFF